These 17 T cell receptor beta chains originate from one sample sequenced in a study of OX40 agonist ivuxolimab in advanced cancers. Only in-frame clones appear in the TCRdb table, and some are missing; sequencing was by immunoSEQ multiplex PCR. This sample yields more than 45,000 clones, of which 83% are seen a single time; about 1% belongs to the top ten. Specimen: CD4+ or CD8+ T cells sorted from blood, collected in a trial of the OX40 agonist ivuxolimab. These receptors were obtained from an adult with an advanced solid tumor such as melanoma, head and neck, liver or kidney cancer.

The CDR3 DNA sequence: TGTGCCAGCGCCAGATTAAATAGCAATCAGCCCCAGCATTTT. It specifies CASARLNSNQPQHF. The chain is built from TRBV2 and TRBJ1-5; D gene unclear. This CDR3 has 14 amino acids. The V end lost 8 bases, the J end lost 0 bases, and 11 bases lay between the germline ends. Germline CDR1 is SNHLY and CDR2 is FYNNEI. Full variable domain (outside the CDR3, taken from reference TRBV2 and TRBJ1-5): EPEVTQTPSHQVTQMGQEVILRCVPISNHLYFYWYRQILGQKVEFLVSFYNNEISEKSEIFDDQFSVERPDGSNFTLKIRSTKLEDSAMYFCASARLNSNQPQHFGDGTRLSIL.

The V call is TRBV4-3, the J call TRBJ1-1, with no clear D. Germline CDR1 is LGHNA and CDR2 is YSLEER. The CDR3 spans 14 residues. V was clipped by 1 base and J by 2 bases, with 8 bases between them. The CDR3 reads CASSQGLANTEAFF. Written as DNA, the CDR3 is TGCGCCAGCAGCCAAGGTTTGGCCAACACTGAAGCTTTCTTT.

CDR3 region: CASSLNRNYGYTF. CDR3 bases: TGTGCCAGCAGCCTTAACAGGAACTATGGCTACACCTTC. The chain recombines TRBV7-2 with TRBJ1-2, with D possibly being TRBD1 (5 bases). Germline CDR1 is SGHTA and CDR2 is FQGNSA. Trimming took 5 bases from V and 2 from J, leaving 9 bases between them. The CDR3 covers 13 residues.

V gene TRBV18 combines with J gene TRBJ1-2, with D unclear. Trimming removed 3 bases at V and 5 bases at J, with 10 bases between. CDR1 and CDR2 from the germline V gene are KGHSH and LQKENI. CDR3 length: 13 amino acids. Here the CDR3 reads CASSPITRYGYTF. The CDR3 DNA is TGTGCCAGCTCACCGATTACGCGGTATGGCTACACCTTC. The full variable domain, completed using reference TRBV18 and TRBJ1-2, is NAGVMQNPRHLVRRRGQEARLRCSPMKGHSHVYWYRQLPEEGLKFMVYLQKENIIDESGMPKERFSAEFPKEGPSILRIQQVVRGDSAAYFCASSPITRYGYTFGSGTRLTVV.

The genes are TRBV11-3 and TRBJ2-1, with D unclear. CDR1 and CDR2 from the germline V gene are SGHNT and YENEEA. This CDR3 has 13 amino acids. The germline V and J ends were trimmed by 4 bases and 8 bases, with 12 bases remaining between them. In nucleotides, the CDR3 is TGTGCCAGCAGCTCCCCCCCCGCGGATGAGCAGTTCTTC. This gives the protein CASSSPPADEQFF. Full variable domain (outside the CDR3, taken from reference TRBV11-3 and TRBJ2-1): EAGVVQSPRYKIIEKKQPVAFWCNPISGHNTLYWYLQNLGQGPELLIRYENEEAVDDSQLPKDRFSAERLKGVDSTLKIQPAELGDSAVYLCASSSPPADEQFFGPGTRLTVL.

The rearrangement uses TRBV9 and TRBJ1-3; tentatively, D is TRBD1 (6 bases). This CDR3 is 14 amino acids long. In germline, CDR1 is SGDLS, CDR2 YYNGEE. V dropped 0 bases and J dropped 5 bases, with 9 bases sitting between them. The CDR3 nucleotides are TGTGCCAGCAGCGTAGCAGGGACAAGAAACACCATATATTTT. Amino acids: CASSVAGTRNTIYF. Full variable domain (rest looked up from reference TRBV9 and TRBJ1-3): DSGVTQTPKHLITATGQRVTLRCSPRSGDLSVYWYQQSLDQGLQFLIQYYNGEERAKGNILERFSAQQFPDLHSELNLSSLELGDSALYFCASSVAGTRNTIYFGEGSWLTVV.

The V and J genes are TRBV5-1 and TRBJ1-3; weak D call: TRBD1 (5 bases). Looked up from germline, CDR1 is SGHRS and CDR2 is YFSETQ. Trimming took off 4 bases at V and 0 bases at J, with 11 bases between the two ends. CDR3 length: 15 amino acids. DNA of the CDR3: TGCGCCAGCAGCGCAACAGGTTCCTCTGGAAACACCATATATTTT. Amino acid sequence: CASSATGSSGNTIYF.

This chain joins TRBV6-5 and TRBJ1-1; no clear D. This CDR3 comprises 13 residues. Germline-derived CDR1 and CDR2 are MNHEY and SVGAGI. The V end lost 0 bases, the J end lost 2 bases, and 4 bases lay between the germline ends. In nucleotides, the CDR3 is TGTGCCAGCAGTTACTCAATCAACACTGAAGCTTTCTTT. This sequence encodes CASSYSINTEAFF.

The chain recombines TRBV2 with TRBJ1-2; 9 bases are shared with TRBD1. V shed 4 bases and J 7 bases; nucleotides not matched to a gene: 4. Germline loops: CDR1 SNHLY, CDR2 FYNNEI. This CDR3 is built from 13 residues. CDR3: CASSVGQGIGYTF. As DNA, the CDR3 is TGTGCCAGCAGTGTGGGACAGGGAATTGGCTACACCTTC.

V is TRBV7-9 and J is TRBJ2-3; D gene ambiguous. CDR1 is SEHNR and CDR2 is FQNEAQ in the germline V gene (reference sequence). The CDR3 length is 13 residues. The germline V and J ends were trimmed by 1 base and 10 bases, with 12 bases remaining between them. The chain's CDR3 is CASSLGLSTAQYF. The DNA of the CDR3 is TGTGCCAGCAGCTTAGGGCTATCTACGGCGCAGTATTTT.

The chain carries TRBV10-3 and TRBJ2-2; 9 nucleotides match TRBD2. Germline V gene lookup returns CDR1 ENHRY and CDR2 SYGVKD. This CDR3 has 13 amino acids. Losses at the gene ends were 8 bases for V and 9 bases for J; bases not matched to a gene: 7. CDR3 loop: CAIASGGSWELFF. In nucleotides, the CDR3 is TGTGCCATCGCAAGCGGGGGGTCCTGGGAGCTGTTTTTT.

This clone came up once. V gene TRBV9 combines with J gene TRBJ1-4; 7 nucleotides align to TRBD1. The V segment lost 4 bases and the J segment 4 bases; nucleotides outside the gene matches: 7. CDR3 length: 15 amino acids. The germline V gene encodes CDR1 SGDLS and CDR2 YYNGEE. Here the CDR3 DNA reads TGTGCCAGCAGCCCATCGGGACAGTTTAATGAAAAACTGTTTTTT. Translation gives CASSPSGQFNEKLFF.

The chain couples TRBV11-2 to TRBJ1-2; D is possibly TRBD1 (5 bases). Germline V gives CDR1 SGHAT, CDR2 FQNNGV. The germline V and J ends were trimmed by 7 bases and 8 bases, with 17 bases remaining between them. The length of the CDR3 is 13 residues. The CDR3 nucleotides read TGTGCCAGCACCCGAGGGGAACTACGGGGCTACACCTTC. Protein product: CASTRGELRGYTF.

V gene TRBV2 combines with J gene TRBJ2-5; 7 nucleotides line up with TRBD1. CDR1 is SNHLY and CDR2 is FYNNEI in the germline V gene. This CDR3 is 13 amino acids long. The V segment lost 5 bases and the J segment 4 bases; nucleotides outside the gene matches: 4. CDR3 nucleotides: TGTGCCAGCAGTCCCGGACAGGTAGAGACCCAGTACTTC. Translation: CASSPGQVETQYF. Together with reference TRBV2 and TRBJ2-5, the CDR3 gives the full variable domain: EPEVTQTPSHQVTQMGQEVILRCVPISNHLYFYWYRQILGQKVEFLVSFYNNEISEKSEIFDDQFSVERPDGSNFTLKIRSTKLEDSAMYFCASSPGQVETQYFGPGTRLLVL.

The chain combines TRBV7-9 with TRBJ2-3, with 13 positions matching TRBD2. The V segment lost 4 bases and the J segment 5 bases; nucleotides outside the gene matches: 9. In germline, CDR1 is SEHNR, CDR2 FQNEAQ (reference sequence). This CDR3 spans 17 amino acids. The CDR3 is CASSSSGLAGPGDTQYF. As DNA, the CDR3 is TGTGCCAGCAGCTCCTCGGGACTAGCGGGACCTGGAGATACGCAGTATTTT.

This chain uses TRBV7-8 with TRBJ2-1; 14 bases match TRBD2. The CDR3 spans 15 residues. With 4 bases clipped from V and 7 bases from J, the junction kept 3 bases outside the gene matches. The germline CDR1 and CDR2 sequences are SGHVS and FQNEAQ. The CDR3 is CASSSGLAGANEQFF. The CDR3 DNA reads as TGTGCCAGCAGCTCGGGACTAGCGGGGGCAAATGAGCAGTTCTTC.

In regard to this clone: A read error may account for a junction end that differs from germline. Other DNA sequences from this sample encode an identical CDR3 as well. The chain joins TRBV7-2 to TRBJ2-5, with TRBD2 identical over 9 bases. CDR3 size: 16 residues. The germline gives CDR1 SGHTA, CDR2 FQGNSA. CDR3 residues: CASSLTGAGGSETQYF. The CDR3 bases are TGTGCTAGCAGCTTAACAGGAGCGGGGGGCTCGGAGACCCAGTACTTC.